The TCR beta chain under discussion was sequenced for a study of shared clonotypes between healthy human individuals. Study as a whole: Three plates each covered CD4 naive and memory; CD8 naive two, CD8 memory one.

The trim removed 6 bases at V and 6 bases at J, leaving 10 bases unmatched. The CDR3 is made up of 15 amino acids. Per germline, CDR1 SNHLY and CDR2 FYNNEI. Findings and limits, study-wide: Compared with clonotypes that all four donors shared, non-shared clonotypes had lower generation probabilities. Rarefaction gave evidence that sorted-subset sequencing remained incomplete despite large depth.

To note about this clone: Its antigen is not identified.

The assay ran at deep level. Repertoires were generated with immunoSEQ multiplex PCR, while TCRdb's copy carries only in-frame clones and drops some. The sample holds roughly 700,000 clones, around two thirds seen once. This chain connects TRBV2 to TRBJ2-7; 11 bases map to TRBD2. Material for sequencing was memory CD4+ T cells sorted from blood. Noted subset: CD45RA-negative fraction. The sequence came from a woman younger than 45 in good health. The CDR3 sequence: CASRLTSGTPSEQYF. The CDR3 DNA sequence: TGTGCCAGCAGGTTGACTAGCGGGACCCCAAGCGAGCAGTACTTC.